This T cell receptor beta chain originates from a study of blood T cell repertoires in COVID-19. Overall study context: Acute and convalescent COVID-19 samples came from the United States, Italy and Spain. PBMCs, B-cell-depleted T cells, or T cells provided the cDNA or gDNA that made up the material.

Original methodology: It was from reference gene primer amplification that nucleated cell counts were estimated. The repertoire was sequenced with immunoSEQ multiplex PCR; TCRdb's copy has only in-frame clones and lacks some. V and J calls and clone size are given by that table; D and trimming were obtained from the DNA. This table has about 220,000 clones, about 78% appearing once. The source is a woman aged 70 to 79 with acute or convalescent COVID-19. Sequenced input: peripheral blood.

The CDR3 region is CASKRRGANYGYTF. The DNA of the CDR3 is TGCGCCAGCAAGCGGCGGGGGGCTAACTATGGCTACACCTTC. The J gene is TRBJ1-2, the V gene TRBV4-1; weak D call: TRBD1 (5 bases). In germline, CDR1 is MGHRA, CDR2 YSYEKL. Deletions cut 7 bases from V and 0 bases from J, with 12 bases between. This CDR3 region has 14 residues.